These 13 T cell receptor beta chains share one sample of origin, sequenced in a study of siplizumab effects on memory and regulatory T cells. Produced via immunoSEQ multiplex PCR; TCRdb's table is partial and in-frame only. The repertoire holds fewer than 130,000 clones, with about nine tenths as singletons. Sequencing was performed on CD4+ T cells sorted from blood. All receptors come from a human donor in good health.

The genes are TRBV9 and TRBJ1-6; D gene ambiguous. Trimming pared 1 base from V and 8 bases from J, leaving 13 bases between. Germline CDR1 and CDR2: SGDLS and YYNGEE. The CDR3 extends over 15 amino acids. The CDR3 spells CASSVTYGQDSPLHF. In nucleotides, the CDR3 is TGTGCCAGCAGCGTAACATACGGTCAGGATTCACCCCTCCACTTT.

The CDR3 DNA sequence: TGCGCCAGCAGCTTGGCCGCTCGTCTACAGGGGGCGCAAAACATTCAGTACTTC. The encoded protein is CASSLAARLQGAQNIQYF. The chain is built from TRBV5-1 and TRBJ2-4, with 9 bases fitting TRBD1. V was pared by 0 bases and J by 5 bases, with 12 bases of the junction left unmatched. The CDR3 sequence is 18 residues long. Germline V gene data show CDR1 as SGHRS and CDR2 as YFSETQ.

V is TRBV15 and J is TRBJ1-5, with 9 bases lining up with TRBD1. Per germline, CDR1 LNHNV and CDR2 YYDKDF (reference sequence). The trim removed 5 bases at V and 6 bases at J, leaving 5 bases unmatched. This CDR3 contains 14 residues. In DNA form, the CDR3 reads TGTGCCACCAGCCGGGACAGGGTAAGTCAGCCCCAGCATTTT. It specifies CATSRDRVSQPQHF.

The CDR3 coding sequence is TGTGCCTTTTTCAGGGGGCGAGGAGAGGGCACTGAAGCTTTCTTT. Encoded protein: CAFFRGRGEGTEAFF. J is TRBJ1-1 and V is TRBV21-1; the table's D call, TRBD1, has no DNA check behind it. TRBV21-1 is a recognized pseudogene. The CDR3 sequence is 15 residues long.

This chain uses TRBV2 with TRBJ2-7; D assignment may be TRBD1 or TRBD2 (5 bases each). In germline, CDR1 is SNHLY, CDR2 FYNNEI. The CDR3 loop spans 14 amino acids. Trimming took 2 bases from V and 6 from J, leaving 14 bases between them. This chain's CDR3 is CASSEWDLRGEQYF. In DNA, the CDR3 is TGTGCCAGCAGTGAATGGGACCTAAGGGGCGAGCAGTACTTC. Looking up the rest from reference TRBV2 and TRBJ2-7 gives the full variable domain: EPEVTQTPSHQVTQMGQEVILRCVPISNHLYFYWYRQILGQKVEFLVSFYNNEISEKSEIFDDQFSVERPDGSNFTLKIRSTKLEDSAMYFCASSEWDLRGEQYFGPGTRLTVT.

This chain links TRBV10-3 with TRBJ2-2; tentative D call: TRBD1 (6 bases). This CDR3 has 14 amino acids. V was trimmed by 11 bases and J by 1 base, leaving 14 bases between them. Germline V gene sequence: CDR1 ENHRY, CDR2 SYGVKD. This chain's CDR3 is CAVLGTLNTGELFF. The CDR3 DNA follows: TGTGCCGTCCTAGGGACACTGAACACCGGGGAGCTGTTTTTT.

The genes are TRBV5-6 and TRBJ1-1; 9 bases fit TRBD1. Trimming removed 4 bases from V and 2 bases from J; junction bases left unmatched: 6. This CDR3 is 15 amino acids long. From germline, CDR1 is SGHDT and CDR2 YYEEEE. The CDR3 DNA follows: TGTGCCAGCAGCCTCTGGACAGGGGTTAACACTGAAGCTTTCTTT. This translates into CASSLWTGVNTEAFF.

This chain connects TRBV6-5 to TRBJ2-7; D is unresolved. Trimming pared 5 bases from V and 2 bases from J, leaving 10 bases between. CDR1 and CDR2 (germline): MNHEY, SVGAGI. This CDR3 contains 13 residues. This CDR3 reads CASSLFATYEQYF. The CDR3, as DNA: TGTGCCAGCAGTCTCTTTGCGACCTACGAGCAGTACTTC.

This clone appeared a single time. The chain is built from TRBV5-6 and TRBJ2-1; D remains unclear. Deletions cut 2 bases from V and 8 bases from J, with 8 bases between. CDR1 SGHDT and CDR2 YYEEEE come from the germline V gene. The length of the CDR3 is 12 residues. CDR3 sequence: CASSFTIHEQFF. The CDR3 DNA sequence: TGTGCCAGCAGCTTCACGATCCATGAGCAGTTCTTC.

The genes are TRBV2 and TRBJ2-3, with a weak D call TRBD1 (6 bases). The CDR3 loop spans 16 amino acids. The germline V and J ends were trimmed by 2 bases and 4 bases, with 16 bases remaining between them. Germline-derived CDR1 and CDR2 are SNHLY and FYNNEI. The CDR3 protein is CASSEWMDRYADTQYF. The DNA of the CDR3 is TGTGCCAGCAGTGAATGGATGGACAGATATGCAGATACGCAGTATTTT.

CDR3 bases: TGCGCCAGCAGCTTGGGAAGACCTGGGGCCAACGTCCTGACTTTC. Its translation: CASSLGRPGANVLTF. The rearrangement uses TRBV5-1 and TRBJ2-6; D gene ambiguous. Germline V gene sequence: CDR1 SGHRS, CDR2 YFSETQ. V was pared by 0 bases and J by 2 bases, with 6 bases between. The CDR3 runs to 15 residues.

The V gene is TRBV6-6, the J gene TRBJ1-3; a possible D gene is TRBD1 (5 bases). This CDR3 contains 16 residues. Germline assignment: CDR1 MNHNY and CDR2 SVGAGI (reference sequence). V shed 0 bases and J shed 1 base, with 10 bases lying between them. The DNA for the CDR3 is TGTGCCAGCAGTTACTCGGCAGGGAATTCTGGAAACACCATATATTTT. Amino acids: CASSYSAGNSGNTIYF.

J is TRBJ2-2 and V is TRBV6-6, with 11 positions matching TRBD2. V lost 7 bases to trimming and J lost 4 bases; unmatched junction nucleotides: 2. The CDR3 spans 14 residues. The germline V gene encodes CDR1 MNHNY and CDR2 SVGAGI (reference sequence). The CDR3: CASIAGGSTGELFF. The CDR3 DNA reads TGTGCCAGCATAGCGGGAGGGAGCACCGGGGAGCTGTTTTTT.